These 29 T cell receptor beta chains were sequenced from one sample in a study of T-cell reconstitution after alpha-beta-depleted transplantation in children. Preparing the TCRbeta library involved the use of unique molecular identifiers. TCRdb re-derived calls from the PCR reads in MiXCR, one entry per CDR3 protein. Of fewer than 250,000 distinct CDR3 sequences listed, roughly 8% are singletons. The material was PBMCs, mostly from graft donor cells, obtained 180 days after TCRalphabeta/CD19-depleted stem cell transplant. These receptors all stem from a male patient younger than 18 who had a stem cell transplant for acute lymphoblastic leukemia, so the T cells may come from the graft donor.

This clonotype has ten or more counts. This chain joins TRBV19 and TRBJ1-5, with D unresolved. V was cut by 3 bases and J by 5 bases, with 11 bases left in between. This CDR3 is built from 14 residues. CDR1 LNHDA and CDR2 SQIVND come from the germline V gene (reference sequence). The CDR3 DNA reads TGTGCCAGTAGTATGATCAGGTGGGATCAGCCCCAGCATTTT. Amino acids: CASSMIRWDQPQHF.

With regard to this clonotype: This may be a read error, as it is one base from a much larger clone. CDR3 protein: CASSETTGRGKGYTF. The DNA for the CDR3 is TGTGCCAGCAGTGAAACGACAGGGAGGGGGAAAGGCTACACCTTC. The chain recombines TRBV6-1 with TRBJ1-2; 7 positions agree with TRBD1. CDR1 and CDR2 from the germline V gene are MNHNS and SASEGT. The CDR3 has 15 amino acids. V dropped 2 bases and J dropped 8; count of bases not matched to a gene: 11.

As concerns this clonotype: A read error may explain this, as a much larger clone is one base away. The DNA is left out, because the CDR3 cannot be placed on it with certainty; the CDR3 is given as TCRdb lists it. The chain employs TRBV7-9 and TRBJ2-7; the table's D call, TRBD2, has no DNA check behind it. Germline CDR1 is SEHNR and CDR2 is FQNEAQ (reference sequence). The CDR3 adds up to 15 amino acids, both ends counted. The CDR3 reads CASSWGGGTPYEPYF.

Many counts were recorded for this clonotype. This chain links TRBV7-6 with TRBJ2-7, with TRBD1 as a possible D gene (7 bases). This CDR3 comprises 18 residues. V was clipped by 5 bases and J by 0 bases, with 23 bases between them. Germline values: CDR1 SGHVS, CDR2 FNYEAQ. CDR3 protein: CASSPRLGGQWASYEQYF. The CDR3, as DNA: TGTGCCAGCAGCCCACGCTTGGGGGGACAGTGGGCCTCCTACGAGCAGTACTTC.

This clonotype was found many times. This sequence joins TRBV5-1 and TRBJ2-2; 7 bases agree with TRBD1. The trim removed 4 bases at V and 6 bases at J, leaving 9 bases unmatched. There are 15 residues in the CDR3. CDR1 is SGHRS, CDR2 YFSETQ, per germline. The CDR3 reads CASSPARGLAGELFF. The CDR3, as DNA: TGCGCCAGCAGCCCCGCTAGGGGGCTGGCCGGGGAGCTGTTTTTT. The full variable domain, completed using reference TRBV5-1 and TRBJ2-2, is KAGVTQTPRYLIKTRGQQVTLSCSPISGHRSVSWYQQTPGQGLQFLFEYFSETQRNKGNFPGRFSGRQFSNSRSEMNVSTLELGDSALYLCASSPARGLAGELFFGEGSRLTVL.

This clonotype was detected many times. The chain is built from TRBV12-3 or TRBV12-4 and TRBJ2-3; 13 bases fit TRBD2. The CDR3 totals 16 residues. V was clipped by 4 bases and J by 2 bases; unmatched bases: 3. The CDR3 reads CASSSLAGGSTDTQYF. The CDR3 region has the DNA TGTGCCAGCAGTTCACTAGCGGGGGGGTCCACAGATACGCAGTATTTT.

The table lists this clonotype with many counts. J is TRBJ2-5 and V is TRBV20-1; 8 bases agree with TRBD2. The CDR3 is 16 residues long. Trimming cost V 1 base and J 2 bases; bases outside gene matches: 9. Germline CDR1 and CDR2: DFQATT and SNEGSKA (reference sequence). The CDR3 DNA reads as TGCAGTGCTAGAGTTTTCGGGAGGGAAGCTCAAGAGACCCAGTACTTC. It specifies CSARVFGREAQETQYF.

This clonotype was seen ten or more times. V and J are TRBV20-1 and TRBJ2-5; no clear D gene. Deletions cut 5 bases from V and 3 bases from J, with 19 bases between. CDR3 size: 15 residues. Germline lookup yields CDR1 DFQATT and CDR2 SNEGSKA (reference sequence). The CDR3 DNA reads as TGCAGTGCTGGACGACCCCTTGGCGGCAAAGAGACCCAGTACTTC. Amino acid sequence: CSAGRPLGGKETQYF.

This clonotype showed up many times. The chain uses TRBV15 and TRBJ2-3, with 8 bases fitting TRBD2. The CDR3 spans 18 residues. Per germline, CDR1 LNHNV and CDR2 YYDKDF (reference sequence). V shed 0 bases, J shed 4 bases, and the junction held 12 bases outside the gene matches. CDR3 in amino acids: CATSRDTGREGPSDTQYF. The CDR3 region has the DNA TGTGCCACCAGCAGAGATACCGGTCGGGAGGGCCCGTCAGATACGCAGTATTTT. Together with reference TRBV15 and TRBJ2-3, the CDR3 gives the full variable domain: DAMVIQNPRYQVTQFGKPVTLSCSQTLNHNVMYWYQQKSSQAPKLLFHYYDKDFNNEADTPDNFQSRRPNTSFCFLDIRSPGLGDTAMYLCATSRDTGREGPSDTQYFGPGTRLTVL.

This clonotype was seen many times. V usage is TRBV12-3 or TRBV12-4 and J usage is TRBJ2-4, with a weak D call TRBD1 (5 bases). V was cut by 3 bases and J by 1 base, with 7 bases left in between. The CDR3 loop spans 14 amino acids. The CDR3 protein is CASSFQGAKNIQYF. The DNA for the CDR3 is TGTGCCAGCAGTTTCCAGGGTGCCAAAAACATTCAGTACTTC.

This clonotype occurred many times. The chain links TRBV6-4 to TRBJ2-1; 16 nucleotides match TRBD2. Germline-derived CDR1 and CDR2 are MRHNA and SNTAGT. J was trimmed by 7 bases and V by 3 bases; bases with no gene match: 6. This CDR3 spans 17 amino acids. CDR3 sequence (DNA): TGTGCCAGCAGTGAGAAGGGACTAGCGGGGGGGCCTAATGAGCAGTTCTTC. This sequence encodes CASSEKGLAGGPNEQFF.

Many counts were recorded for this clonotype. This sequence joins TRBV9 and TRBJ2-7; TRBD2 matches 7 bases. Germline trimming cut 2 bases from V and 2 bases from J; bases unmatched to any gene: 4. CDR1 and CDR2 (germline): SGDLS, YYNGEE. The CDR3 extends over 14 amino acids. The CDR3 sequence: CASSVGGSAYEQYF. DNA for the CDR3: TGTGCCAGCAGCGTGGGGGGGTCCGCCTACGAGCAGTACTTC. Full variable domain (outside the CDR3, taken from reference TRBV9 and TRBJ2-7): DSGVTQTPKHLITATGQRVTLRCSPRSGDLSVYWYQQSLDQGLQFLIQYYNGEERAKGNILERFSAQQFPDLHSELNLSSLELGDSALYFCASSVGGSAYEQYFGPGTRLTVT.

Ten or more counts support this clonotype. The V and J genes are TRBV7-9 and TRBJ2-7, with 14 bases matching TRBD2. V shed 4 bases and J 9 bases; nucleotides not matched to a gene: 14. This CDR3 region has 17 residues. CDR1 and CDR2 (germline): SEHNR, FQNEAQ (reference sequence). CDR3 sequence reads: CASSWIGVGTSGSLQYF. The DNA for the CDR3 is TGTGCCAGCAGCTGGATTGGGGTGGGGACTAGCGGGAGTTTGCAGTACTTC. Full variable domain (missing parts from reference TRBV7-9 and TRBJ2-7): DTGVSQNPRHKITKRGQNVTFRCDPISEHNRLYWYRQTLGQGPEFLTYFQNEAQLEKSRLLSDRFSAERPKGSFSTLEIQRTEQGDSAMYLCASSWIGVGTSGSLQYFGPGTRLTVT.

CDR3: CASSLGAGSGDTEAFF. As DNA, the CDR3 is TGTGCCAGCAGCTTAGGGGCGGGCTCGGGGGACACTGAAGCTTTCTTT. The chain has TRBV11-3 and TRBJ1-1; D might be TRBD1 (5 bases). Between the trimmed V and J ends, which lost 1 base and 3 bases, there was a span of 15 bases. CDR1 SGHNT and CDR2 YENEEA come from the germline V gene. This CDR3 is built from 16 residues.

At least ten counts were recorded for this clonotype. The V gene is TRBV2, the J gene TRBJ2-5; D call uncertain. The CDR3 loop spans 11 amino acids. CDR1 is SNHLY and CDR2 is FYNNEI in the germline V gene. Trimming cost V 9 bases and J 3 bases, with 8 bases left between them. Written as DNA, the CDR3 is TGTGCCAGACTACTGGAAGAGACCCAGTACTTC. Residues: CARLLEETQYF.

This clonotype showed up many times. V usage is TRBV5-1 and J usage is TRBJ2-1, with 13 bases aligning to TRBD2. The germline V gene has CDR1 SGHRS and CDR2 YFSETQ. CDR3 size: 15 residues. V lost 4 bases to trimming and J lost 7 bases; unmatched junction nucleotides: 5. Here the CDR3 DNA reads TGCGCCAGCAGCAAGGGACTAGCGGGACGGAATGAGCAGTTCTTC. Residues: CASSKGLAGRNEQFF.

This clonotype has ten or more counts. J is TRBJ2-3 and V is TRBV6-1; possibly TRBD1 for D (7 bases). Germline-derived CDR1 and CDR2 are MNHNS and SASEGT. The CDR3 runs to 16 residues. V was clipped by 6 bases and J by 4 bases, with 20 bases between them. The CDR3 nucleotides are TGTGCCAGCAGCCTAGGTCTAGGGGGCGGGGCAGATACGCAGTATTTT. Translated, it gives CASSLGLGGGADTQYF.

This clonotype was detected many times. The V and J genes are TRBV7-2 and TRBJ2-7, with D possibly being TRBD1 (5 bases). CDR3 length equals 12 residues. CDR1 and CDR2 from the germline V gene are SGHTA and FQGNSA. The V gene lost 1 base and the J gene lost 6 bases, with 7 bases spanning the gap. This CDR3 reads CASSLDRGEQYF. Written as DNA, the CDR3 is TGTGCCAGCAGCTTAGATAGGGGCGAGCAGTACTTC.

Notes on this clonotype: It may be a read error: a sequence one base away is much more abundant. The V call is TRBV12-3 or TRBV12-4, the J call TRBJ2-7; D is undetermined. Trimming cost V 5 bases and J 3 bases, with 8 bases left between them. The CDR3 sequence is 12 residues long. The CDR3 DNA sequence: TGTGCCAGCAGTAAGGATGTCTACGAGCAGTACTTC. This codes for CASSKDVYEQYF.

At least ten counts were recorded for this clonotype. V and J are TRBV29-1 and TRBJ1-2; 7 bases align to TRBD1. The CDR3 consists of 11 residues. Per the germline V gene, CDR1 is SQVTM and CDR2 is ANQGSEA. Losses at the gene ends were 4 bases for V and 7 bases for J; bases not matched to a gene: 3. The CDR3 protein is CSVAQGSGYTF. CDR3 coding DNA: TGCAGCGTTGCACAGGGGTCTGGCTACACCTTC.

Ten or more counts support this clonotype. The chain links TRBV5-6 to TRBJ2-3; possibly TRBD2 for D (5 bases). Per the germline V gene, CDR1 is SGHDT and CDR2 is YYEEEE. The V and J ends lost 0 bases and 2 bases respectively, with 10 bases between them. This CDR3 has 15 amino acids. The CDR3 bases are TGTGCCAGCAGCTTGGGACTAACTATCACAGATACGCAGTATTTT. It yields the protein CASSLGLTITDTQYF.

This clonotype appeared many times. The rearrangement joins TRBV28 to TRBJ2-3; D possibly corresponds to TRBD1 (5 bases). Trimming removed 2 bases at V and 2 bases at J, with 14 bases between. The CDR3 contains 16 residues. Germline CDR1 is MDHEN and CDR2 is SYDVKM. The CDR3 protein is CASSLGAARVTDTQYF. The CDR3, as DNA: TGTGCCAGCAGTTTAGGGGCCGCACGTGTCACAGATACGCAGTATTTT.

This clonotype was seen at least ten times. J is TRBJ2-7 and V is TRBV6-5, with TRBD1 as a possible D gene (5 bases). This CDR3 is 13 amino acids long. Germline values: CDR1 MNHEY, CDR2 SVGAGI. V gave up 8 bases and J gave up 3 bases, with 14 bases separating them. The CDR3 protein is CASLLTENYEQYF. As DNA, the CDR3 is TGTGCCAGCCTCCTGACAGAAAACTACGAGCAGTACTTC.

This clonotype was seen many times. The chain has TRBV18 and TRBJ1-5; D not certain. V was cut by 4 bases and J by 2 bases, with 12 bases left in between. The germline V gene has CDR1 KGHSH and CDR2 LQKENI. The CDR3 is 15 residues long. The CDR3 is CASSQGWDGNQPQHF. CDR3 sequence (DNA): TGTGCCAGCTCACAGGGTTGGGATGGCAATCAGCCCCAGCATTTT.

CDR3 region: CASSVSSGGYEQYF. The CDR3 nucleotides read TGTGCCAGCAGCGTTTCTAGCGGGGGGTACGAGCAGTACTTC. This sequence joins TRBV9 and TRBJ2-7; 11 bases align to TRBD2. Germline V gene data show CDR1 as SGDLS and CDR2 as YYNGEE. The CDR3 extends over 14 amino acids. Trimming removed 2 bases from V and 4 bases from J; junction bases left unmatched: 2. The entire variable domain, with the rest obtained from reference TRBV9 and TRBJ2-7, is as follows: DSGVTQTPKHLITATGQRVTLRCSPRSGDLSVYWYQQSLDQGLQFLIQYYNGEERAKGNILERFSAQQFPDLHSELNLSSLELGDSALYFCASSVSSGGYEQYFGPGTRLTVT.

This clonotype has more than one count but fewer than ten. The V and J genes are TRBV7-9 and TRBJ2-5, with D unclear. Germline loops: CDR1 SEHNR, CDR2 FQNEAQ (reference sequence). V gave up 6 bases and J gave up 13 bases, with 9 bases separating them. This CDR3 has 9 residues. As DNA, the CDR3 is TGTGCCAGCAGACCGGACGGGTACTTC. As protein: CASRPDGYF.

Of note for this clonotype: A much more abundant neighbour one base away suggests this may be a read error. The CDR3 here is CSAPTSGLCYNEQFF. The CDR3 DNA is TGCAGTGCCCCTACTAGCGGACTCTGCTACAATGAGCAGTTCTTC. The rearrangement uses TRBV20-1 and TRBJ2-1; 8 bases match TRBD2. CDR1 and CDR2 (germline): DFQATT, SNEGSKA (reference sequence). V shed 6 bases, J shed 3 bases, and the junction held 10 bases outside the gene matches. This CDR3 is 15 amino acids long.

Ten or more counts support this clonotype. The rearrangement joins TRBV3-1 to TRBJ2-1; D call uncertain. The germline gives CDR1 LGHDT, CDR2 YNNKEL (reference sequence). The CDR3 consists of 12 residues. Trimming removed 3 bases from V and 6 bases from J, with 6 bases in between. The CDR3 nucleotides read TGTGCCAGCAGCCAGAAACCCAATGAGCAGTTCTTC. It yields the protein CASSQKPNEQFF.

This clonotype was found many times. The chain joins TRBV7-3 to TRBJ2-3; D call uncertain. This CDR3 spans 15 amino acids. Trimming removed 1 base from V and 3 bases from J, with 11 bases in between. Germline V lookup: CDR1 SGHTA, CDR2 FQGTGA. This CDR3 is CASSLRPEATDTQYF. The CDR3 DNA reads TGTGCCAGCAGCTTAAGGCCCGAGGCGACAGATACGCAGTATTTT. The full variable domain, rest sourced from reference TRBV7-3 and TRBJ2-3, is GAGVSQTPSNKVTEKGKYVELRCDPISGHTALYWYRQSLGQGPEFLIYFQGTGAADDSGLPNDRFFAVRPEGSVSTLKIQRTERGDSAVYLCASSLRPEATDTQYFGPGTRLTVL.